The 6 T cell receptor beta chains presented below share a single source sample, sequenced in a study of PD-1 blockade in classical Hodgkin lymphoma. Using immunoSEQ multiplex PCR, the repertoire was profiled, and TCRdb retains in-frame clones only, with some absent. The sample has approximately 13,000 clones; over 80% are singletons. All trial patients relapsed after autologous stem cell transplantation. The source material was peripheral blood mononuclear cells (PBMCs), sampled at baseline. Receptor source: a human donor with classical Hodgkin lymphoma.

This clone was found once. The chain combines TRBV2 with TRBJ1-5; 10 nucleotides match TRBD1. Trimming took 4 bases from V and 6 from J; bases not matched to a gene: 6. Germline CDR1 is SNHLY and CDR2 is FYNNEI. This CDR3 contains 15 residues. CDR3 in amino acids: CASSAGQGTAQPQHF. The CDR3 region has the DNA TGTGCCAGCAGTGCGGGACAGGGGACCGCTCAGCCCCAGCATTTT.

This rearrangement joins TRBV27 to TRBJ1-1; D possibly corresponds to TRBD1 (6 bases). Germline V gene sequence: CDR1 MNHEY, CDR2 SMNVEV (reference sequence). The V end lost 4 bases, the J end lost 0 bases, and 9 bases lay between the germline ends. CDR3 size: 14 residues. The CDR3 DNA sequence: TGTGCCAGCAGTTCCACAGGGTTGAACACTGAAGCTTTCTTT. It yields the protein CASSSTGLNTEAFF.

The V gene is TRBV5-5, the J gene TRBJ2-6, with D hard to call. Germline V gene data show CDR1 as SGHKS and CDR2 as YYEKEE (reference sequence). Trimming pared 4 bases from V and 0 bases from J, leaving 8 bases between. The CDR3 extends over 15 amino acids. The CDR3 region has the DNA TGTGCCAGCAGCCGGATAAGCTCTGGGGCCAACGTCCTGACTTTC. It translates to CASSRISSGANVLTF.

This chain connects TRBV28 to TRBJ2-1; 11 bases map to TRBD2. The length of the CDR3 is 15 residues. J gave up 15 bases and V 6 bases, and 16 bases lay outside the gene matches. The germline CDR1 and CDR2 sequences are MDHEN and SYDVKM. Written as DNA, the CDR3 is TGTGCCAGCAGCCCGCCCCGCGGGACTAGCGGCACGGGGTTCTTC. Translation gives CASSPPRGTSGTGFF.

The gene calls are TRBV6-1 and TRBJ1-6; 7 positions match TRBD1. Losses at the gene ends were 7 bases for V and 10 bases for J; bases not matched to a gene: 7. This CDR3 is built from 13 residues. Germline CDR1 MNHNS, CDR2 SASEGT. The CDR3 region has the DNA TGTGCCAGCACCAGACAGGGTCGGTCACCCCTCCACTTT. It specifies CASTRQGRSPLHF.

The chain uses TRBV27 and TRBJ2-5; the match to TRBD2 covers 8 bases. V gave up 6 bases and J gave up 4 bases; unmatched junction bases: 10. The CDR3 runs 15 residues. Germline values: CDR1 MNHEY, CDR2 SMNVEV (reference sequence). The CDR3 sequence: CASRRVAGIGETQYF. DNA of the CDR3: TGTGCCAGCAGACGAGTAGCGGGGATTGGAGAGACCCAGTACTTC.